This is a list of T cell receptor beta chains from one sample in a study of lymphopenia after photon versus proton radiotherapy. Sequencing used immunoSEQ multiplex PCR; TCRdb keeps in-frame clones, though not all of them. This sample has approximately 160,000 clones, with about 85% found just once. This specimen was peripheral blood, taken from a patient treated with photon-based radiotherapy. These receptors came from a man aged 50-60 years with gastric cancer. The CDR3 runs from the conserved cysteine through the conserved F or W. Each record gives: CDR3 length, clone size, J gene, D gene, V gene, CDR3 protein, CDR3 DNA. The D gene is left open where the match is weak. Clone size is not always given. Where it is, it says once, few, many or a class for expanded clones.

15,NA,TRBJ2-2,NA,TRBV4-2,CASRERDLDTGELFF,TGTGCCAGCAGGGAGAGAGATCTGGACACCGGGGAGCTGTTTTTT
16,few,TRBJ2-1,TRBD2,TRBV7-6,CASSQDAGAWGNEQFF,TGTGCCAGCAGCCAGGATGCGGGAGCCTGGGGGAATGAGCAGTTCTTC
13,NA,TRBJ2-7,NA,TRBV2,CASRAGRLYEQYF,TGTGCCAGCAGGGCGGGACGGTTGTACGAGCAGTACTTC
16,NA,TRBJ2-4,NA,TRBV27,CASSLWFGEGKNIQYF,TGTGCCAGCAGTTTATGGTTCGGCGAGGGCAAAAACATTCAGTACTTC
15,NA,TRBJ2-2,NA,TRBV28,CASSLLPSNTGELFF,TGTGCCAGCAGTTTATTACCTTCGAACACCGGGGAGCTGTTTTTT
18,NA,TRBJ2-5,TRBD2,TRBV7-6,CASSTPIDPTSAEGAQYF,TGTGCCAGCAGCACGCCCATAGACCCGACTAGCGCCGAAGGGGCCCAGTACTTC
14,NA,TRBJ2-1,NA,TRBV19,CASSDSRTHNEQFF,TGTGCCAGTAGCGATAGCAGGACCCACAATGAGCAGTTCTTC
12,NA,TRBJ1-2,NA,TRBV11-2,CASSLENVGQTF,TGTGCCAGCAGCTTAGAGAATGTAGGGCAGACCTTC
13,NA,TRBJ2-7,NA,TRBV6-5,CASSWGRGYEQYF,TGTGCCAGCAGTTGGGGCAGGGGCTACGAGCAGTACTTC
13,NA,TRBJ1-5,NA,TRBV7-8,CASSLWGGQPQHF,TGTGCCAGCAGCTTGTGGGGCGGACAGCCCCAGCATTTT
15,NA,TRBJ2-7,NA,TRBV6-1,CASSPFSGGVNEQYF,TGTGCCAGCAGCCCATTTAGCGGAGGCGTGAACGAGCAGTACTTC
11,NA,TRBJ2-1,NA,TRBV28,CASREYNEQFF,TGTGCCAGCAGAGAGTACAATGAGCAGTTCTTC
13,NA,TRBJ1-4,NA,TRBV6-5,CASRRGGSEKLFF,TGTGCCAGCAGACGGGGCGGAAGTGAAAAACTGTTTTTT
13,NA,TRBJ2-1,TRBD1,TRBV28,CASSLERDRGEFF,TGTGCCAGCAGTCTGGAACGGGACAGGGGGGAGTTCTTC
14,NA,TRBJ2-7,TRBD1,TRBV29-1,CSVSRGLSSYEQYF,TGCAGCGTGTCGAGGGGGCTCAGCTCCTACGAGCAGTACTTC
15,NA,TRBJ2-2,NA,TRBV7-2,CASSQTVSNTGELFF,TGTGCCAGCAGCCAGACAGTAAGCAACACCGGGGAGCTGTTTTTT
15,NA,TRBJ2-2,TRBD1,TRBV4-2,CASSGRGQAQWELFF,TGTGCCAGCAGCGGAAGGGGACAGGCTCAATGGGAGCTGTTTTTT
15,once,TRBJ2-2,NA,TRBV7-6,CASSLITGITGELFF,TGTGCCAGCAGCTTAATTACAGGAATCACCGGGGAGCTGTTTTTT
13,NA,TRBJ2-1,NA,TRBV15,CATSRDRGEGQFF,TGTGCCACCAGCAGAGATCGTGGGGAAGGGCAGTTCTTC
14,NA,TRBJ1-5,NA,TRBV9,CASSVDGGRQPQHF,TGTGCCAGCAGCGTAGATGGGGGACGGCAGCCCCAGCATTTT
15,NA,TRBJ2-3,TRBD2,TRBV18,CASSPPTSGTDTQYF,TGTGCCAGCTCACCACCGACTAGCGGAACAGATACGCAGTATTTT
15,NA,TRBJ1-3,NA,TRBV5-1,CASSPGQTAGNTIYF,TGCGCCAGCAGCCCCGGACAGACCGCTGGAAACACCATATATTTT
15,NA,TRBJ1-1,NA,TRBV5-6,CASSLATGGNTEAFF,TGTGCCAGCAGCTTGGCCACAGGAGGGAACACTGAAGCTTTCTTT
16,NA,TRBJ1-5,NA,TRBV15,CATSRGRQKSNQPQHF,TGTGCCACCAGCAGAGGAAGACAGAAAAGCAATCAGCCCCAGCATTTT
13,NA,TRBJ2-5,NA,TRBV30,CAWSVRTAETQYF,TGTGCCTGGAGTGTACGGACAGCCGAGACCCAGTACTTC
14,NA,TRBJ2-5,NA,TRBV19,CAPGGGQQGETQYF,TGTGCCCCCGGGGGGGGACAGCAAGGGGAGACCCAGTACTTC
14,NA,TRBJ2-5,TRBD1,TRBV30,CAWSITGGMKTQYF,TGTGCCTGGAGTATTACAGGGGGCATGAAGACCCAGTACTTC
13,NA,TRBJ2-5,NA,TRBV9,CASSVDRGETQYF,TGTGCCAGCAGCGTAGACCGGGGGGAGACCCAGTACTTC
14,NA,TRBJ2-1,TRBD2,TRBV28,CASKRGSSYNEQFF,TGTGCCAGCAAGCGGGGAAGCTCCTACAATGAGCAGTTCTTC
14,NA,TRBJ1-2,NA,TRBV4-1,CASSQVPKGGGYTF,TGCGCCAGCAGCCAAGTTCCTAAGGGGGGCGGCTACACCTTC
19,NA,TRBJ2-7,NA,TRBV27,CASTNPSVSKSEISYEQYF,TGTGCCAGCACCAACCCCAGCGTTTCGAAGAGTGAGATCTCCTACGAGCAGTACTTC
16,NA,TRBJ2-7,NA,TRBV5-4,CASTPGEEVGSYEQYF,TGTGCCAGCACCCCGGGGGAGGAGGTCGGCTCCTACGAGCAGTACTTC
17,NA,TRBJ2-1,TRBD2,TRBV18,CASSPTTSGSSYNEQFF,TGTGCCAGCTCACCTACGACTAGCGGGAGCTCCTACAATGAGCAGTTCTTC
12,NA,TRBJ1-4,NA,TRBV30,CAWSLTNEKLFF,TGTGCCTGGAGTCTAACTAATGAAAAACTGTTTTTT
14,NA,TRBJ2-7,NA,TRBV7-2,CASSPSTGNYEQYF,TGTGCCAGCAGCCCTTCGACAGGAAACTACGAGCAGTACTTC
15,NA,TRBJ2-3,NA,TRBV5-4,CASSLGMTRTDTQYF,TGTGCCAGCAGCTTGGGGATGACTCGCACAGATACGCAGTATTTT
16,NA,TRBJ2-3,TRBD1,TRBV19,CASSRRQGFRTDTQYF,TGTGCCAGTAGCCGTAGACAGGGATTTCGCACAGATACGCAGTATTTT
13,NA,TRBJ2-7,TRBD2,TRBV30,CAWSAGGAGEQYF,TGTGCCTGGAGCGCCGGGGGGGCAGGCGAGCAGTACTTC
15,NA,TRBJ2-1,TRBD2,TRBV7-9,CASSQWTSEYNEQFF,TGTGCCAGCAGCCAATGGACTAGCGAGTACAATGAGCAGTTCTTC
17,NA,TRBJ1-5,TRBD1,TRBV5-1,CASSPDARGRSNQPQHF,TGCGCCAGCAGCCCAGATGCCAGGGGGCGCAGCAATCAGCCCCAGCATTTT